This entry describes one TCR beta chain. Preparation of the TCRbeta library was carried out with unique molecular identifiers. Via MiXCR, TCRdb re-called the PCR reads, giving one row per CDR3 protein. The sample includes approximately 400,000 distinct CDR3 sequences, about a tenth of them seen just once. This record belongs to a study of T-cell reconstitution after alpha-beta-depleted transplantation in children. The clonotype originates from a human donor who donated a stem cell graft to a child with acute myeloid leukemia. The material was PBMCs from the stem cell graft donor, obtained from the stem cell graft.

The CDR3 region has the DNA TGCAGCGTAGCCGGGACAGGGGCAAGCAATCAGCCCCAGCATTTT. Translating it yields CSVAGTGASNQPQHF. The V gene is TRBV29-1, the J gene TRBJ1-5, with 10 bases that match TRBD1. The CDR3 loop spans 15 amino acids. CDR1 SQVTM and CDR2 ANQGSEA come from the germline V gene. Trimming took 6 bases from V and 1 from J; bases not matched to a gene: 6.